Following are 31 T cell receptor beta chains from one sample sequenced in a study of neoadjuvant anti-PD-1 for oral cavity cancer. TCRdb's copy holds only in-frame clones and misses some; the assay was immunoSEQ multiplex PCR. This sample yields fewer than 20,000 clones, of which over 65% are seen a single time; about 3% belongs to the top ten. The sample was PBMCs, taken before nivolumab (anti-PD-1) treatment. These receptors all stem from a person aged 35-80 years with oral cavity squamous cell carcinoma.

This clone appeared a few times. CDR3 in amino acids: CASSFGRNYGYTF. The DNA for the CDR3 is TGTGCCAGCAGCTTCGGCAGAAACTATGGCTACACCTTC. The chain links TRBV7-9 to TRBJ1-2; D is undetermined. V lost 3 bases and J 2 bases, leaving 7 bases between the germline ends. Per the germline V gene, CDR1 is SEHNR and CDR2 is FQNEAQ (reference sequence). The CDR3 totals 13 residues.

This clone was recorded a few times. The chain recombines TRBV5-4 with TRBJ2-7, with D possibly being TRBD1 or TRBD2 (6 bases each). V dropped 7 bases and J dropped 6 bases, with 11 bases sitting between them. The germline V gene encodes CDR1 SGHNT and CDR2 YYREEE (reference sequence). The CDR3 runs to 11 residues. The CDR3, as DNA: TGTGCCAGCTCTGGGGGGCGCGAGCAGTACTTC. Protein: CASSGGREQYF.

The J gene is TRBJ2-3, the V gene TRBV2; 9 bases agree with TRBD1. CDR1 SNHLY and CDR2 FYNNEI come from the germline V gene. The CDR3 has 16 amino acids. V was clipped by 6 bases and J by 4 bases; unmatched bases: 11. CDR3 residues: CASRGGTGSGADTQYF. The DNA for the CDR3 is TGTGCCAGCAGAGGGGGGACAGGGAGCGGCGCAGATACGCAGTATTTT. The full variable domain, completed using reference TRBV2 and TRBJ2-3, is EPEVTQTPSHQVTQMGQEVILRCVPISNHLYFYWYRQILGQKVEFLVSFYNNEISEKSEIFDDQFSVERPDGSNFTLKIRSTKLEDSAMYFCASRGGTGSGADTQYFGPGTRLTVL.

The rearrangement uses TRBV11-3 and TRBJ2-7; D not resolved. This CDR3 has 15 residues. Germline V CDR1 and CDR2: SGHNT, YENEEA. The germline V and J ends were trimmed by 8 bases and 3 bases, with 20 bases remaining between them. CDR3 nucleotide sequence: TGTGCCAGCCCTCCATTCGGCAACCCAGTCTACGAGCAGTACTTC. This gives the protein CASPPFGNPVYEQYF.

This clone has only one observation. This rearrangement joins TRBV5-1 to TRBJ2-1; D unclear. The germline V gene has CDR1 SGHRS and CDR2 YFSETQ. V was pared by 3 bases and J by 2 bases, with 3 bases between. The CDR3 sequence is 12 residues long. CDR3 sequence (DNA): TGCGCCAGCAGCTCGCCCTACAATGAGCAGTTCTTC. Translated, it gives CASSSPYNEQFF.

About this clone: One end of the junction varies from germline; a read error may be responsible. The chain joins TRBV7-7 to TRBJ2-3; D is unclear. Germline CDR1 reads SSHAT; CDR2 reads FNYEAQ (reference sequence). The CDR3 is 13 residues long. In nucleotides, the CDR3 is TGTGCTAGCAGCTTAGGGAGCACAGATACGCAGTATTTT. Protein product: CASSLGSTDTQYF.

The J gene is TRBJ1-1, the V gene TRBV6-5; D uncertain. CDR3 size: 14 residues. Trimming cost V 2 bases and J 3 bases, with 10 bases left between them. CDR1 and CDR2 from the germline V gene are MNHEY and SVGAGI. The CDR3 loop is CASSYDEGYTEAFF. In nucleotides, the CDR3 is TGTGCCAGCAGTTACGACGAGGGTTACACTGAAGCTTTCTTT.

This chain links TRBV2 with TRBJ2-3; D not resolved. The germline V and J ends were trimmed by 10 bases and 0 bases, with 20 bases remaining between them. The CDR3 loop spans 16 amino acids. Germline-derived CDR1 and CDR2 are SNHLY and FYNNEI. In nucleotides, the CDR3 is TGTGCCATCCTCGGAGAGCAGCTAGGGAGCACAGATACGCAGTATTTT. It is translated as CAILGEQLGSTDTQYF.

The chain couples TRBV2 to TRBJ2-7; a possible D gene is TRBD2 (6 bases). Between the trimmed V and J ends, which lost 10 bases and 1 base, there was a span of 11 bases. The CDR3 has 12 residues. Germline CDR1 and CDR2: SNHLY and FYNNEI. The CDR3 bases are TGTGCCACCGGGGACTTTTCCTACGAGCAGTACTTC. This sequence encodes CATGDFSYEQYF.

The CDR3 reads CASSLWFDSVNNNEQFF. CDR3 nucleotides: TGTGCCAGCAGCTTATGGTTCGACAGTGTTAATAACAATGAGCAGTTCTTC. The J gene is TRBJ2-1, the V gene TRBV11-2; possibly TRBD1 for D (5 bases). V shed 2 bases and J shed 5 bases, with 19 bases lying between them. The CDR3 covers 17 residues. Germline assignment: CDR1 SGHAT and CDR2 FQNNGV.

J is TRBJ2-7 and V is TRBV6-1; 8 positions match TRBD2. The V gene end was trimmed by 7 bases and the J gene end by 2 bases; junction bases not matched to a gene: 7. The CDR3 has 14 amino acids. Germline CDR1 MNHNS, CDR2 SASEGT. CDR3 coding DNA: TGTGCCAGCACGGCGGGGGGCCACGCCTACGAGCAGTACTTC. This codes for CASTAGGHAYEQYF.

The chain employs TRBV10-3 and TRBJ2-5, with 9 bases matching TRBD2. The CDR3 runs 14 residues. The V segment lost 10 bases and the J segment 6 bases; nucleotides outside the gene matches: 12. Germline values: CDR1 ENHRY, CDR2 SYGVKD. The CDR3 protein is CATAPGLAVKTQYF. As DNA, the CDR3 is TGTGCCACGGCACCGGGACTAGCAGTGAAGACCCAGTACTTC.

The gene calls are TRBV14 and TRBJ1-4; a possible D gene is TRBD1 (5 bases). This CDR3 comprises 14 residues. The germline V and J ends were trimmed by 8 bases and 3 bases, with 13 bases remaining between them. Germline V gene data show CDR1 as SGHDN and CDR2 as FVKESK. In nucleotides, the CDR3 is TGTGCCAGCCGGGGGGGTACGTCTAATGAAAAACTGTTTTTT. This gives the protein CASRGGTSNEKLFF.

The genes are TRBV6-1 and TRBJ1-1; perhaps TRBD1 as D (6 bases). V dropped 2 bases and J dropped 3 bases, with 13 bases sitting between them. CDR1 MNHNS and CDR2 SASEGT come from the germline V gene. The CDR3 consists of 15 residues. Written as DNA, the CDR3 is TGTGCCAGCAGTGAAAACCCCGGGGGCTACACTGAAGCTTTCTTT. It encodes CASSENPGGYTEAFF.

V is TRBV28 and J is TRBJ2-5; D unclear. The CDR3 totals 12 residues. Trimming stripped 7 bases from V and 2 bases from J, with 8 bases between. The germline CDR1 and CDR2 sequences are MDHEN and SYDVKM. CDR3 in amino acids: CASTPGQETQYF. The CDR3 DNA reads TGTGCCAGCACCCCTGGACAAGAGACCCAGTACTTC. The whole variable domain, filled in from reference TRBV28 and TRBJ2-5, reads DVKVTQSSRYLVKRTGEKVFLECVQDMDHENMFWYRQDPGLGLRLIYFSYDVKMKEKGDIPEGYSVSREKKERFSLILESASTNQTSMYLCASTPGQETQYFGPGTRLLVL.

This clone was found a few times. V usage is TRBV5-8 and J usage is TRBJ1-5; D unclear. This CDR3 comprises 13 residues. Trimming shortened V by 0 bases and J by 4 bases, and 5 bases separated the two germline ends. CDR1 is SGHTS and CDR2 is YDEGEE in the germline V gene. The CDR3 sequence is CASSLVENQPQHF. CDR3 DNA: TGTGCCAGCAGCTTGGTGGAGAATCAGCCCCAGCATTTT.

The chain joins TRBV7-9 to TRBJ1-2; 11 bases match TRBD1. This CDR3 contains 16 residues. Germline CDR1 and CDR2: SEHNR and FQNEAQ (reference sequence). V lost 1 base to trimming and J lost 2 bases; unmatched junction nucleotides: 3. CDR3 coding DNA: TGTGCCAGCAGCTTAGGGACAGGGGGCGCGAACTATGGCTACACCTTC. Protein: CASSLGTGGANYGYTF.

V is TRBV29-1 and J is TRBJ1-2; a weak D match, TRBD1 (6 bases). V was shortened by 3 bases and J by 4 bases, with 12 bases between the two germline ends. Germline CDR1 is SQVTM and CDR2 is ANQGSEA. This CDR3 spans 13 amino acids. The CDR3 nucleotides read TGCAGCGTTGATCAGGGGTTTTTCTATGGCTACACCTTC. Translation gives CSVDQGFFYGYTF.

In DNA, the CDR3 is TGTGCCAGCAGCTCCGGTGGGTCGTACCAAGAGACCCAGTACTTC. It codes for CASSSGGSYQETQYF. This chain uses TRBV5-4 with TRBJ2-5; D remains ambiguous. CDR1 is SGHNT and CDR2 is YYREEE in the germline V gene (reference sequence). The V gene lost 3 bases and the J gene lost 0 bases, with 12 bases spanning the gap. The CDR3 extends over 15 amino acids.

The CDR3 spells CASSVTPGHNEQFF. Here the CDR3 DNA reads TGCGCCAGCAGCGTGACCCCAGGCCACAATGAGCAGTTCTTC. The genes are TRBV5-1 and TRBJ2-1, with D unclear. From germline, CDR1 is SGHRS and CDR2 YFSETQ. This CDR3 comprises 14 residues. The V end was cut by 4 bases, the J end by 5 bases, with 13 bases between.

The chain is built from TRBV6-6 and TRBJ2-1, with D uncertain. The CDR3 sequence is 14 residues long. Trimming shortened V by 5 bases and J by 5 bases, and 13 bases separated the two germline ends. CDR1 is MNHNY and CDR2 is SVGAGI in the germline V gene (reference sequence). CDR3 nucleotides: TGTGCCAGCAGTCCAAATGGGCCCCACAATGAGCAGTTCTTC. Translating it yields CASSPNGPHNEQFF.

Notes on this clone: An end of the junction does not agree with germline; a read error may underlie this. The rearrangement links TRBV20-1 to TRBJ1-4, with D possibly TRBD1 on 6 matching bases. The CDR3 runs 11 residues. Germline V lookup: CDR1 DFQATT, CDR2 SNEGSKA (reference sequence). CDR3 sequence reads: CSATTTGRLNF. The DNA of the CDR3 is TGCAGTGCTACAACGACAGGACGACTGAATTTT.

The chain joins TRBV6-1 to TRBJ2-2; D perhaps matches TRBD1 (5 bases). V was pared by 4 bases and J by 3 bases, with 9 bases between. From germline, CDR1 is MNHNS and CDR2 SASEGT. The CDR3 sequence is 14 residues long. CDR3 protein: CASSALQDTGELFF. In DNA, the CDR3 is TGTGCCAGCAGTGCATTACAGGACACCGGGGAGCTGTTTTTT.

This sequence joins TRBV6-1 and TRBJ2-5; 8 bases are a match to TRBD2. CDR1 MNHNS and CDR2 SASEGT come from the germline V gene. The trim removed 4 bases at V and 4 bases at J, leaving 5 bases unmatched. CDR3 size: 14 residues. CDR3 sequence: CASSGLAGGETQYF. The CDR3 coding sequence is TGTGCCAGCAGTGGGCTAGCGGGTGGAGAGACCCAGTACTTC.

The chain links TRBV6-1 to TRBJ2-1; a weak D match, TRBD2 (6 bases). Trimming cost V 8 bases and J 15 bases, with 29 bases left between them. The germline V gene encodes CDR1 MNHNS and CDR2 SASEGT. The CDR3 runs to 15 residues. The CDR3 DNA sequence: TGTGCCAGCGAGGGAGGCTCCCTAGATTTAACGGTTCGGTTCTTC. Its protein is CASEGGSLDLTVRFF.

This clone was seen a handful of times. The rearrangement uses TRBV2 and TRBJ1-5; TRBD1 is a possible D gene (5 bases). Trimming left V 4 bases short and J 3 bases short, with 10 bases between. Germline V CDR1 and CDR2: SNHLY, FYNNEI. CDR3 length: 14 amino acids. CDR3 nucleotides: TGTGCCAGCAGTGCAGGGTTCTACAATCAGCCCCAGCATTTT. Translating gives CASSAGFYNQPQHF.

As DNA, the CDR3 is TGTGCCAGTAGTATACTAGCGGGAGGAGACAATGAGCAGTTCTTC. Its translation: CASSILAGGDNEQFF. The V and J genes are TRBV19 and TRBJ2-1; 11 bases map to TRBD2. The CDR3 has 15 amino acids. Looked up from germline, CDR1 is LNHDA and CDR2 is SQIVND (reference sequence). The trim removed 2 bases at V and 5 bases at J, leaving 2 bases unmatched.

This chain links TRBV28 with TRBJ2-6; TRBD1 matches at 8 bases. This CDR3 has 17 residues. CDR1 and CDR2 from the germline V gene are MDHEN and SYDVKM. Trimming removed 4 bases from V and 1 base from J; junction bases left unmatched: 6. This CDR3 is CASSSTGALSGANVLTF. For the CDR3, the DNA is TGTGCCAGCAGTTCGACAGGGGCCCTTTCTGGGGCCAACGTCCTGACTTTC.

This sequence joins TRBV6-1 and TRBJ2-7; D may correspond to TRBD1 or TRBD2 (5 bases each). This CDR3 is 14 amino acids long. V dropped 9 bases and J dropped 1 base, with 16 bases sitting between them. Per the germline V gene, CDR1 is MNHNS and CDR2 is SASEGT. The CDR3 DNA sequence: TGTGCCAGTACCTGGGGGACCGCTTCCTACGAGCAGTACTTC. As protein: CASTWGTASYEQYF.

This clone was detected only a few times. V is TRBV5-1 and J is TRBJ1-4; D is perhaps TRBD1 (6 bases). Trimming removed 1 base at V and 8 bases at J, with 18 bases between. The germline CDR1 and CDR2 sequences are SGHRS and YFSETQ. The CDR3 is made up of 16 amino acids. As DNA, the CDR3 is TGCGCCAGCAGCTTGAGTACGGGGGGCATAGACGAAAAACTGTTTTTT. Its protein is CASSLSTGGIDEKLFF.

CDR3 residues: CASSPRQGRETQYF. The CDR3 DNA is TGTGCCAGCAGCCCCCGACAGGGACGAGAGACCCAGTACTTC. This rearrangement joins TRBV14 to TRBJ2-5; TRBD1 aligns across 7 bases. V gave up 4 bases and J gave up 4 bases; unmatched junction bases: 6. The CDR3 loop spans 14 amino acids. Germline V gives CDR1 SGHDN, CDR2 FVKESK.